Sequencing of this TCR beta chain was carried out in a study of T cells in Graves' hyperthyroidism and ophthalmopathy. Notes on this clonotype: Antigen specificity is unknown.

V gave up 10 bases and J gave up 0 bases, with 3 bases separating them. The germline gives CDR1 SNHLY, CDR2 FYNNEI. This CDR3 is 10 amino acids long. RNA transcripts provided the source from which TCR beta CDR3 regions were amplified. HTBI primers were used for first-round RT-PCR of the TCR CDR3. From the multiplex PCR reads, TCRdb called clonotypes with MiXCR, one entry per CDR3 protein. Of approximately 590,000 distinct CDR3 sequences in the sample, about 43% were seen once. Regarding the study as a whole: Most thyroid clonotypes expanded above 0.001 were also detected in blood.

Sequenced: peripheral blood or thyroid tissue (not recorded which). V and J are TRBV2 and TRBJ1-2; D unclear. This receptor was obtained from a woman under 30 with Graves' hyperthyroidism. The CDR3 DNA sequence: TGTGCCACCCCTAACTATGGCTACACCTTC. Its protein product is CATPNYGYTF.